This TCR beta chain comes out of a study of OX40 agonist ivuxolimab in advanced cancers. Study-wide results and limits: Antigen specificity was not determined for the expanded peripheral T cells. Also showing low normalized T-cell clonal expansion were some of the nonresponders.

Germline CDR1 and CDR2: SGHNT and YYREEE (reference sequence). The V and J ends lost 6 bases and 6 bases respectively, with 11 bases between them. CDR3 size: 12 residues. The data were produced by immunoSEQ multiplex PCR, yet TCRdb's version contains in-frame clones alone and is incomplete. The sample contains fewer than 100,000 clones, around 82% of which appear only once. In this sample, this clone turned up once. The antigen remains undetermined. This TCR was sampled from an adult with an advanced solid tumor such as melanoma, head and neck, liver or kidney cancer. V and J are TRBV5-4 and TRBJ2-3; D remains unclear. The source was CD4+ or CD8+ T cells sorted from blood, collected in a trial of the OX40 agonist ivuxolimab. The CDR3 DNA is TGTGCCAGCAACGCCCCGAAGGATACGCAGTATTTT. Translated: CASNAPKDTQYF.